What follows describes a single T cell receptor beta chain. A junction boundary mismatches the germline segment, possibly from a read error. This specimen belongs to a study of blood T cells in healthy people across ages. A second PCR, run for roughly 7 to 11 cycles, used a sample-barcoded 5' primer plus a J-beta primer mix. TCRdb reprocessed the 5' RACE reads via MiXCR and lists one record per CDR3 protein. This table holds 2 million or so distinct CDR3 sequences, 49% found once. Sequencing input: blood. This sequence originates from a woman in her 40s in good health.

DNA for the CDR3: TGTGCCAGCAGTCGACTACAGGGTCTTTTCTCCCACGAGCAGTACTTC. As protein: CASSRLQGLFSHEQYF. The chain combines TRBV6-2 or TRBV6-3 with TRBJ2-7, with D perhaps matching TRBD1 (6 bases). The CDR3 spans 16 residues. CDR1 is MNHEY and CDR2 is SVGEGT in the germline V gene.